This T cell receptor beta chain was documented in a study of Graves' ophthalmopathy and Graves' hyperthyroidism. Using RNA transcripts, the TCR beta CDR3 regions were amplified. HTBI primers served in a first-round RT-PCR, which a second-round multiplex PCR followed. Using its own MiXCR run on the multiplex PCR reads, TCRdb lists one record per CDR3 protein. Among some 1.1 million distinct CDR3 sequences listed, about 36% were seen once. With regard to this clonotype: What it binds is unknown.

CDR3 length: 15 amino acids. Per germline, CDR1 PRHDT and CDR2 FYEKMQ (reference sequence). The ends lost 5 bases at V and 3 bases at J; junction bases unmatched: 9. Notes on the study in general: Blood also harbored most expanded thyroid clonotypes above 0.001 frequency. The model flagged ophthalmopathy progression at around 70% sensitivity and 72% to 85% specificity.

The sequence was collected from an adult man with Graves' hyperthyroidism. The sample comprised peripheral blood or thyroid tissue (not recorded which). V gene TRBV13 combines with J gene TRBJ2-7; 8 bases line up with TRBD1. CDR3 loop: CASSVRQGPIYEQYF. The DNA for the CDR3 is TGTGCCAGCAGCGTAAGACAGGGGCCTATCTACGAGCAGTACTTC.